Many counts were recorded for the clone carrying this T cell receptor (beta chain). Its target is unknown. The CDR3 consists of 15 residues. Germline CDR1 and CDR2: SGHRS and YFSETQ. Trimming shortened V by 4 bases and J by 3 bases, and 17 bases separated the two germline ends. This entry belongs to a study of regulatory T cells in long-lasting Graves disease. The study's findings and limits: With persistent disease, TRBV28, TRBJ1-2 and TRBJ2-5 were the favored segments. A reduction in accuracy may have resulted from the small sample size.

Construction of the TCR beta libraries employed iRepertoire HTBI primers in conjunction with Arm-PCR of CDR3 regions. TCRdb ran MiXCR on the multiplex PCR reads and lists one entry per CDR3 protein. There are about 440,000 distinct CDR3 sequences in the sample; around 15% occur only once, and roughly 10% lies in the top ten. This sample's time point: newly diagnosed GD, antithyroid drugs for less than 3 months. Researchers made the TCR library from RNA that was extracted from PBMCs. This sample also belongs to another study, concerning T cells in Graves' hyperthyroidism and ophthalmopathy. That paper states: Diagnoses were made from clinical symptoms, serum measures (thyroxine and TRAb), thyroid ultrasound and orbital computed tomography.

Sequenced here: peripheral blood mononuclear cells (PBMCs), sampled at new diagnosis, from a patient treated with antithyroid drugs. The source is a woman in her thirties with Graves disease. The rearrangement joins TRBV5-1 to TRBJ2-7; the D gene is possibly TRBD1 (7 bases). Here the CDR3 DNA reads TGCGCCAGCAGCCTGAAGACAGGGAGGATCTACGAGCAGTACTTC. As protein: CASSLKTGRIYEQYF.